The sequence of this T cell receptor (beta chain) was determined in a study of OX40 agonist ivuxolimab in advanced cancers. The V end was cut by 2 bases, the J end by 5 bases, with 12 bases between. This CDR3 comprises 14 residues. Germline V CDR1 and CDR2: MDHEN, SYDVKM. Here immunoSEQ multiplex PCR was the method, and the copy in TCRdb shows in-frame clones only, minus some. This table holds 55,000 to 85,000 clones, 86% found once. This chain connects TRBV28 to TRBJ2-5; tentatively, D is TRBD2 (6 bases). This specimen was CD4+ or CD8+ T cells sorted from blood, taken in a trial of the OX40 agonist ivuxolimab. This clonotype was sampled from an adult with an advanced solid tumor such as melanoma, head and neck, liver or kidney cancer. As DNA, the CDR3 is TGTGCCAGCAGTTTAAGGCGGGGTCGGGAGACCCAGTACTTC. Translated, it gives CASSLRRGRETQYF. Complete variable domain (other parts from reference TRBV28 and TRBJ2-5): DVKVTQSSRYLVKRTGEKVFLECVQDMDHENMFWYRQDPGLGLRLIYFSYDVKMKEKGDIPEGYSVSREKKERFSLILESASTNQTSMYLCASSLRRGRETQYFGPGTRLLVL.